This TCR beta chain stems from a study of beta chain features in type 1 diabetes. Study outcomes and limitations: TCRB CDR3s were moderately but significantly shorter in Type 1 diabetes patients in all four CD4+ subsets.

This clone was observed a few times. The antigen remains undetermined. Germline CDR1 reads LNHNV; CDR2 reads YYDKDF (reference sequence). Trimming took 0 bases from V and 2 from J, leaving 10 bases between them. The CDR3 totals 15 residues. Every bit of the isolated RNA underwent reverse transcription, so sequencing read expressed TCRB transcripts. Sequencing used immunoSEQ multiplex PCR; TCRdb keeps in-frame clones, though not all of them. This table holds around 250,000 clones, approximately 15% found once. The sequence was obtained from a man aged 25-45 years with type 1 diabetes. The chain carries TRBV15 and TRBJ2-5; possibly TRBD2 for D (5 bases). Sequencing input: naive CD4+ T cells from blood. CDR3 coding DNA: TGTGCCACCAGCAGAGATTCGACGGGACAAGAGACCCAGTACTTC. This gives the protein CATSRDSTGQETQYF.